The entry below gives a single T cell receptor (beta chain) sequence along with its context. Its antigen is as yet unknown. TCRdb recomputed calls from the reads with MiXCR, one row per CDR3 protein. This table has 680,000 or so distinct CDR3 sequences, 35% to 45% appearing once. This sample stems from a study of T cell repertoires in cytomegalovirus infection. Study details: It was the public TCR beta signatures that indicated both CMV infection and matching HLA type.

Findings and limits, study-wide: Of the TCR beta families, the public ones yielded a cumulative frequency that identified carriers of CMV plus the relevant HLA.

Germline-derived CDR1 and CDR2 are SGHAT and FQNNGV. The CDR3 sequence is 15 residues long. The junction had 4 bases not matched to a gene; V was cut back by 5 bases and J by 3 bases. V usage is TRBV11-2 and J usage is TRBJ2-7; 13 bases are shared with TRBD2. This TCR was sampled from a human donor in good health (CMV status not recorded). Some clones in this sample may be carry-over from other donors' samples. Sequencing used PBMCs. This chain's CDR3 is CASSLLAGGHYEQYF. CDR3 coding DNA: TGTGCCAGCAGCCTACTAGCGGGGGGGCACTACGAGCAGTACTTC.